This TCR beta chain derives from a study of blood T cells in healthy people across ages. The second PCR ran about 6 to 12 cycles with a sample-barcoded 5' primer and J-beta primers. TCRdb reprocessed the 5' RACE reads with MiXCR, giving one entry per CDR3 protein. Of over 600,000 distinct CDR3 sequences in the sample, about 42% were seen once. This CDR3 comprises 14 residues. Trimming took off 5 bases at V and 2 bases at J, with 12 bases between the two ends. The V gene's germline CDR1 is PRHDT and CDR2 FYEKMQ (reference sequence). The receptor was isolated from an elderly man in good health. The sample comprised blood. V is TRBV13 and J is TRBJ1-2, with D unresolved. CDR3 DNA: TGTGCCAGCAGCCGGGTACGGGTAAACTATGGCTACACCTTC. Its translation is CASSRVRVNYGYTF.